Following are 32 T cell receptor beta chains from one sample sequenced in a study of blood T cell repertoires in COVID-19. This table comes from immunoSEQ multiplex PCR, and its TCRdb copy is limited to in-frame clones, with some not included. The data show under 350,000 clones, about 89% seen once. The sample was peripheral blood. The receptors originated from a man aged 35-49 years with acute or convalescent COVID-19.

This chain links TRBV6-1 with TRBJ2-1; D uncertain. The CDR3 contains 15 residues. Looked up from germline, CDR1 is MNHNS and CDR2 is SASEGT. Trimming shortened V by 2 bases and J by 9 bases, and 17 bases separated the two germline ends. For the CDR3, the DNA is TGTGCCAGCAGTGAAATCCCAGTCATGGGCACTGAGCAGTTCTTC. Amino acid sequence: CASSEIPVMGTEQFF.

This chain joins TRBV2 and TRBJ2-3; 7 bases agree with TRBD2. Germline values: CDR1 SNHLY, CDR2 FYNNEI. The CDR3 is 14 residues long. The J segment lost 0 bases and the V segment lost 7 bases, leaving 4 bases of the junction unmatched. Here the CDR3 reads CASKPGLSTDTQYF. The CDR3 bases are TGTGCCAGCAAACCGGGACTAAGCACAGATACGCAGTATTTT.

The chain is built from TRBV7-9 and TRBJ2-1, with 12 nucleotides matching TRBD2. With V trimmed by 4 bases and J by 7 bases, 8 bases remained unmatched. Germline-derived CDR1 and CDR2 are SEHNR and FQNEAQ (reference sequence). The CDR3 has 16 amino acids. Here the CDR3 DNA reads TGTGCCAGCAGCTCAACTAGCGGGGGGCCAGAGAATGAGCAGTTCTTC. Translated: CASSSTSGGPENEQFF.

The chain couples TRBV2 to TRBJ2-3; D is possibly TRBD2 (6 bases). The CDR3 runs 15 residues. Germline V lookup: CDR1 SNHLY, CDR2 FYNNEI. Trimming pared 6 bases from V and 3 bases from J, leaving 16 bases between. The CDR3 here is CASRELASLTDTQYF. DNA of the CDR3: TGTGCCAGCAGGGAACTAGCCTCCTTGACAGATACGCAGTATTTT. The variable domain in full, completed from reference TRBV2 and TRBJ2-3, reads EPEVTQTPSHQVTQMGQEVILRCVPISNHLYFYWYRQILGQKVEFLVSFYNNEISEKSEIFDDQFSVERPDGSNFTLKIRSTKLEDSAMYFCASRELASLTDTQYFGPGTRLTVL.

The rearrangement joins TRBV11-1 to TRBJ2-3; D may be TRBD1 (5 bases). Trimming shortened V by 5 bases and J by 0 bases, and 15 bases separated the two germline ends. Germline assignment: CDR1 SGHAT and CDR2 FQDESV (reference sequence). The CDR3 contains 16 residues. CDR3 in DNA: TGTGCCAGCAGCCCTCGGGCAGGGTGGAGCACAGATACGCAGTATTTT. It codes for CASSPRAGWSTDTQYF.

The chain has TRBV10-3 and TRBJ2-7; the D gene is possibly TRBD2 (6 bases). Looked up from germline, CDR1 is ENHRY and CDR2 is SYGVKD. This CDR3 contains 12 residues. Trimming took off 3 bases at V and 5 bases at J, with 8 bases between the two ends. CDR3 sequence (DNA): TGTGCCATCAGTGACTCGGGGGACGAGCAGTACTTC. Translation: CAISDSGDEQYF.

J is TRBJ2-3 and V is TRBV30, with a weak D call TRBD1 (6 bases). V lost 3 bases to trimming and J lost 1 base, with 14 bases between them. The CDR3 spans 15 residues. Germline CDR1 and CDR2: GTSNPN and SVGIG (reference sequence). The CDR3 sequence: CAWSHPPGGTDTQYF. The DNA for the CDR3 is TGTGCCTGGAGCCACCCCCCAGGGGGCACAGATACGCAGTATTTT. Looking up the rest from reference TRBV30 and TRBJ2-3 gives the full variable domain: SQTIHQWPATLVQPVGSPLSLECTVEGTSNPNLYWYRQAAGRGLQLLFYSVGIGQISSEVPQNLSASRPQDRQFILSSKKLLLSDSGFYLCAWSHPPGGTDTQYFGPGTRLTVL.

The genes are TRBV5-1 and TRBJ1-1, with D possibly TRBD1 on 6 matching bases. Trimming shortened V by 1 base and J by 3 bases, and 10 bases separated the two germline ends. CDR1 is SGHRS, CDR2 YFSETQ, per germline. The CDR3 totals 14 residues. CDR3 loop: CASSLWGQDTEAFF. The CDR3 DNA reads TGCGCCAGCAGCTTGTGGGGGCAGGACACTGAAGCTTTCTTT.

This rearrangement joins TRBV7-2 to TRBJ2-2; possibly TRBD1 for D (5 bases). The CDR3 loop spans 17 amino acids. The ends were cut back, 7 bases at V and 3 bases at J, with 21 bases in the middle. Germline CDR1 reads SGHTA; CDR2 reads FQGNSA. As DNA, the CDR3 is TGTGCCAGCACCCAATACCTGACAGCAGAGGACACCGGGGAGCTGTTTTTT. This encodes CASTQYLTAEDTGELFF.

V and J are TRBV6-1 and TRBJ2-7; a weak D match, TRBD1 (6 bases). Per germline, CDR1 MNHNS and CDR2 SASEGT. There are 12 residues in the CDR3. The V end was cut by 2 bases, the J end by 5 bases, with 7 bases between. CDR3 bases: TGTGCCAGCAGTGAAAAGGGGGACGAGCAGTACTTC. The encoded protein is CASSEKGDEQYF.

The chain carries TRBV12-3 or TRBV12-4 and TRBJ1-2; the D is unclear. V was clipped by 2 bases and J by 0 bases, with 4 bases between them. This CDR3 has 13 residues. Written as DNA, the CDR3 is TGTGCCAGCAGTTTATCCACTAACTATGGCTACACCTTC. Its protein product is CASSLSTNYGYTF.

The rearrangement links TRBV9 to TRBJ1-4, with TRBD1 matching 7 bases. Germline V gene lookup returns CDR1 SGDLS and CDR2 YYNGEE. The CDR3 is 13 amino acids. Trimming cost V 3 bases and J 8 bases; bases outside gene matches: 4. The CDR3 coding sequence is TGTGCCAGCAGCGGATACAGGGGAGAAAAACTGTTTTTT. Encoded protein: CASSGYRGEKLFF.

This clone was observed a single time. J is TRBJ1-4 and V is TRBV24-1, with 11 bases that match TRBD1. Germline V gives CDR1 KGHDR, CDR2 SFDVKD. The CDR3 covers 16 residues. The J segment lost 4 bases and the V segment lost 5 bases, leaving 5 bases of the junction unmatched. The CDR3 sequence is CATSGTGGIGNEKLFF. CDR3 DNA sequence: TGTGCCACCAGTGGGACAGGGGGCATTGGTAATGAAAAACTGTTTTTT.

The chain employs TRBV15 and TRBJ2-7; 8 nucleotides agree with TRBD2. V lost 0 bases, J lost 5 bases, and 9 bases stayed unmatched. CDR3 size: 16 residues. Germline V gene lookup returns CDR1 LNHNV and CDR2 YYDKDF (reference sequence). This chain's CDR3 is CATSRDGRGGVNEQYF. CDR3 DNA: TGTGCCACCAGCAGAGATGGACGGGGGGGCGTCAACGAGCAGTACTTC.

The chain recombines TRBV12-3 or TRBV12-4 with TRBJ2-3, with no clear D. Trimming cost V 7 bases and J 2 bases, with 7 bases left between them. The CDR3 spans 12 residues. CDR3 sequence: CASTSVTDTQYF. In DNA, the CDR3 is TGTGCCAGCACCTCCGTCACAGATACGCAGTATTTT.

V usage is TRBV12-5 and J usage is TRBJ1-1, with D perhaps matching TRBD1 (5 bases). This CDR3 is built from 13 residues. Per germline, CDR1 LGHNT and CDR2 FRNRAP. V lost 5 bases and J lost 4, with 11 bases in between. The CDR3 region has the DNA TGTGCTAGTGGTCGGTCGGGGGGCACTGAAGCTTTCTTT. Residues: CASGRSGGTEAFF. The full variable domain, rest sourced from reference TRBV12-5 and TRBJ1-1, is DARVTQTPRHKVTEMGQEVTMRCQPILGHNTVFWYRQTMMQGLELLAYFRNRAPLDDSGMPKDRFSAEMPDATLATLKIQPSEPRDSAVYFCASGRSGGTEAFFGQGTRLTVV.

The rearrangement links TRBV5-4 to TRBJ1-2; TRBD1 agrees at 7 bases. The V gene's germline CDR1 is SGHNT and CDR2 YYREEE (reference sequence). The CDR3 loop spans 14 amino acids. The V gene end was trimmed by 0 bases and the J gene end by 2 bases; junction bases not matched to a gene: 1. The CDR3: CASSLEGANYGYTF. Here the CDR3 DNA reads TGTGCCAGCAGCTTGGAGGGGGCCAACTATGGCTACACCTTC.

The chain employs TRBV24-1 and TRBJ1-5; tentatively, D is TRBD1 (5 bases). The V and J ends lost 3 bases and 4 bases respectively, with 9 bases between them. Germline CDR1 and CDR2: KGHDR and SFDVKD. The CDR3 has 14 amino acids. CDR3 sequence: CATSDGALNQPQHF. In nucleotides, the CDR3 is TGTGCCACCAGTGATGGGGCACTTAATCAGCCCCAGCATTTT.

This chain joins TRBV11-2 and TRBJ2-2, with D uncertain. The CDR3 is made up of 15 amino acids. From germline, CDR1 is SGHAT and CDR2 FQNNGV. V was trimmed by 1 base and J by 3 bases, leaving 9 bases between them. The CDR3 bases are TGTGCCAGCAGCTTAGGGTCCCAGGACACCGGGGAGCTGTTTTTT. This sequence encodes CASSLGSQDTGELFF.

This chain's CDR3 is CASSQAGHLTGELFF. The CDR3 nucleotides are TGTGCCAGCAGTCAGGCAGGGCATTTAACCGGGGAGCTGTTTTTT. V and J are TRBV2 and TRBJ2-2, with a tentative D call TRBD1 (5 bases). The germline V gene has CDR1 SNHLY and CDR2 FYNNEI. This CDR3 is 15 amino acids long. V was trimmed by 5 bases and J by 5 bases, leaving 15 bases between them.

This chain joins TRBV2 and TRBJ2-2, with D tentatively TRBD2 (6 bases). The CDR3 consists of 14 residues. Trimming took 4 bases from V and 5 from J, leaving 11 bases between them. Germline V gene lookup returns CDR1 SNHLY and CDR2 FYNNEI. The CDR3 spells CASSGRGKTGELFF. The CDR3 nucleotides read TGTGCCAGCAGTGGGAGGGGAAAGACCGGGGAGCTGTTTTTT.

The rearrangement uses TRBV7-2 and TRBJ1-3, with 7 bases identical to TRBD1. Trimming at V came to 3 bases and at J to 1 base, leaving 6 bases not matched to a gene. CDR3 length: 16 amino acids. Germline V CDR1 and CDR2: SGHTA, FQGNSA. The CDR3 loop is CASSLVTGVSGNTIYF. The CDR3 DNA reads as TGTGCCAGCAGCTTGGTTACAGGGGTTTCTGGAAACACCATATATTTT.

This chain connects TRBV7-2 to TRBJ2-2; no definite D call. The CDR3 has 13 residues. Trimming cost V 3 bases and J 7 bases, with 9 bases left between them. The V gene's germline CDR1 is SGHTA and CDR2 FQGNSA. Written as DNA, the CDR3 is TGTGCCAGCAGCTTTTCGCGTGGCGGGGAGCTGTTTTTT. Its translation is CASSFSRGGELFF. The entire variable domain, with the rest obtained from reference TRBV7-2 and TRBJ2-2, is as follows: GAGVSQSPSNKVTEKGKDVELRCDPISGHTALYWYRQSLGQGLEFLIYFQGNSAPDKSGLPSDRFSAERTGGSVSTLTIQRTQQEDSAVYLCASSFSRGGELFFGEGSRLTVL.

The chain has TRBV2 and TRBJ1-1; D is possibly TRBD1 (6 bases). The CDR3 loop spans 15 amino acids. The V end was cut by 7 bases, the J end by 3 bases, with 18 bases between. The germline gives CDR1 SNHLY, CDR2 FYNNEI. For the CDR3, the DNA is TGTGCCAGCAAGCTACAGGGTCTTGAGGACACTGAAGCTTTCTTT. It yields the protein CASKLQGLEDTEAFF.

J is TRBJ1-2 and V is TRBV3-1 (or the pseudogene TRBV3-2); 11 bases line up with TRBD1. Germline CDR1 LGHDT, CDR2 YNNKEL (reference sequence). This CDR3 comprises 16 residues. With V trimmed by 4 bases and J by 0 bases, 4 bases remained unmatched. DNA for the CDR3: TGTGCCAGCAGCCGGGGACAGGGGGGTACTAACTATGGCTACACCTTC. This translates into CASSRGQGGTNYGYTF.

The chain employs TRBV24-1 and TRBJ2-5, with unresolved D. Germline-derived CDR1 and CDR2 are KGHDR and SFDVKD. V lost 10 bases and J lost 5, with 19 bases in between. The CDR3 totals 14 residues. CDR3 nucleotide sequence: TGTGCCACTTGGGCCCCACGAGATACGGAGACCCAGTACTTC. Protein product: CATWAPRDTETQYF.

The chain uses TRBV24-1 and TRBJ2-3; possible D gene TRBD1, 6 bases. V dropped 3 bases and J dropped 4 bases, with 16 bases sitting between them. This CDR3 is 16 amino acids long. The germline V gene encodes CDR1 KGHDR and CDR2 SFDVKD. The CDR3 loop is CATSDDTRKGADTQYF. CDR3 bases: TGTGCCACCAGTGATGATACTAGGAAGGGGGCAGATACGCAGTATTTT.

The V and J genes are TRBV5-1 and TRBJ1-1, with D hard to call. The V end was cut by 1 base, the J end by 5 bases, with 15 bases between. The CDR3 contains 15 residues. Per the germline V gene, CDR1 is SGHRS and CDR2 is YFSETQ. In nucleotides, the CDR3 is TGCGCCAGCAGCTTGTGGCAGGAGGGAGAAACTGAAGCTTTCTTT. Its translation is CASSLWQEGETEAFF. Variable domain in full (rest from reference TRBV5-1 and TRBJ1-1): KAGVTQTPRYLIKTRGQQVTLSCSPISGHRSVSWYQQTPGQGLQFLFEYFSETQRNKGNFPGRFSGRQFSNSRSEMNVSTLELGDSALYLCASSLWQEGETEAFFGQGTRLTVV.

This chain uses TRBV6-1 with TRBJ1-2; 7 nucleotides match TRBD1. This CDR3 has 15 amino acids. Germline lookup yields CDR1 MNHNS and CDR2 SASEGT. After removal of 2 bases from V and 5 bases from J, the junction contained 8 bases not matched to a gene. DNA of the CDR3: TGTGCCAGCAGTGAAACGGGGACAGTTTCTTATGGCTACACCTTC. It codes for CASSETGTVSYGYTF.

This rearrangement joins TRBV18 to TRBJ1-5, with TRBD1 as a possible D gene (6 bases). The V end was cut by 3 bases, the J end by 5 bases, with 17 bases between. CDR1 and CDR2 from the germline V gene are KGHSH and LQKENI. This CDR3 contains 16 residues. The CDR3 DNA is TGTGCCAGCTCACCCTCGGGGGGGCTGGGATATCAGCCCCAGCATTTT. As protein: CASSPSGGLGYQPQHF.

The CDR3 is CASRERGRSGDTQYF. CDR3 bases: TGTGCCAGCAGAGAGCGGGGTAGGTCCGGAGATACGCAGTATTTT. The rearrangement links TRBV6-5 to TRBJ2-3, with TRBD2 matching over 7 bases. The CDR3 has 15 residues. The V gene end was trimmed by 6 bases and the J gene end by 5 bases; junction bases not matched to a gene: 11. Germline V gene data show CDR1 as MNHEY and CDR2 as SVGAGI.

This clone was detected once. This chain uses TRBV20-1 with TRBJ1-1; unclear D gene. V lost 4 bases, J lost 7 bases, and 10 bases lay in between. The CDR3 runs to 11 residues. Germline V CDR1 and CDR2: DFQATT, SNEGSKA (reference sequence). CDR3 amino acids: CSANGQYEAFF. The CDR3 nucleotides read TGCAGTGCTAATGGGCAGTATGAAGCTTTCTTT.